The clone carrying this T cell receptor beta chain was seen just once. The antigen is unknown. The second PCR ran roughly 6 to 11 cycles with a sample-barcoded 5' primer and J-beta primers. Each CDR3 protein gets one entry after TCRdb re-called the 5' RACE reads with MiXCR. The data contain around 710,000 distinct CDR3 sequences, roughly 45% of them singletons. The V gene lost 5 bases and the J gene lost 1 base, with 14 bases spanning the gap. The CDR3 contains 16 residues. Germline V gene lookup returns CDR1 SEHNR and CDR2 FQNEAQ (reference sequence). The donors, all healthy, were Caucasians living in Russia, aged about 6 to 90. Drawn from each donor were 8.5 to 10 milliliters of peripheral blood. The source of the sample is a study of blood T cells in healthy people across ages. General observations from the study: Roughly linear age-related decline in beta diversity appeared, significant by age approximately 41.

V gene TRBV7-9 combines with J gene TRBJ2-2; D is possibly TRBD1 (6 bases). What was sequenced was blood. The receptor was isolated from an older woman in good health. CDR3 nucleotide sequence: TGTGCCAGCAGCGATACCCGACAGGTGAACACCGGGGAGCTGTTTTTT. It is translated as CASSDTRQVNTGELFF.